The source of this T cell receptor beta chain is a study of post-analysis software for immune sequencing data (dated by TCRdb to 2013 to 2016). Regarding the complete study: Disease courses on record covered relapsing-remitting, secondary progressive and progressive-relapsing multiple sclerosis, though some patients had no subtype annotation. Patient repertoires were compared against about twelve previously published healthy control repertoires from donors aged 6 to 25 years. A subset of samples was prepared in parallel using single-end sample barcoding, then pooled and co-amplified after Illumina adapter ligation. What the research found in general, with its limitations: The control group was slightly older than the multiple sclerosis patient group. Compared with controls, multiple sclerosis patients had significantly lower normalized Chao1 diversity, a finding suggesting substantial peripheral T-cell clonal expansion. Significantly higher frequencies in patients than in controls were found for roughly 5 TRBV segments, including TRBV5-6, TRBV5-1 and TRBV20-1. Strong co-clustering of samples prepared in the same batch was shown by direct clustering with F measure, prompting a batch-effect correction.

Points on this clonotype: Its binding antigen is unknown. Base quality data are lacking; no much larger clone is found one base away.

The library was obtained by PCR. Sequencing relied on an Illumina HiSeq 2500. Unique molecular identifiers were incorporated into TCR beta cDNA libraries to reduce PCR and sequencing biases. Per 1 to 10 million input T cells, roughly 500,000 cDNA molecules were obtained, such that each molecule approximated one T cell. Patient libraries were prepared and sequenced with the same protocol used for the earlier healthy control dataset. Within a given batch, samples were prepared together, multiplexed and sequenced on the same HiSeq lane. The authors processed their data as follows. Raw barcoded reads were processed with MIGEC, and single-read molecular identifier groups were discarded before consensus assembly and CDR3 extraction. Clonotype tables were post-analysed with VDJtools, normalizing diversity by down-sampling all datasets to the smallest sample size. To correct batch-related cross-sample contamination, repertoire overlap clustering matched CDR3 amino acid sequences but not nucleotide sequences. TCRdb ran its own pipeline on the public reads, namely fastp trimming at Q25 and MiXCR clone calling, and kept in-frame beta chains. Rows merge per CDR3 protein into single entries with the most common DNA and genes. TCRdb's processing, not the authors', yielded these V and J calls. Present in this sample are around 710,000 distinct CDR3 sequences, around 46% of which were seen just once. Of the sample, roughly 5.2% falls within the top ten clones.

Measured from the cysteine to the phenylalanine, the CDR3 is 18 residues long. Here the CDR3 DNA is all that survives: 54 bases in frame from base 1. The germline V gene encodes CDR1 LGHNA and CDR2 YSLEER. The junction shows trimming of 0 bases on V and 3 bases on J, plus 18 bases between the germline ends. To demonstrate the VDJtools post-analysis software, TCR beta repertoires were profiled from the peripheral blood of about 13 young patients with multiple sclerosis. Multiple sclerosis patients were children and adolescents aged roughly 6 to 17 years. This TCR was sampled from a girl aged 10 to 17 with multiple sclerosis. The sequencing sample was made of blood. The rearranged segments are TRBV4-3 and TRBJ1-5, with the D gene too uncertain to name. The sequence in DNA is TGCGCCAGCAGCCAAGAGTGGGGTACGGGAAGGAACAATCAGCCCCAGCATTTT. Its amino acids are CASSQEWGTGRNNQPQHF.